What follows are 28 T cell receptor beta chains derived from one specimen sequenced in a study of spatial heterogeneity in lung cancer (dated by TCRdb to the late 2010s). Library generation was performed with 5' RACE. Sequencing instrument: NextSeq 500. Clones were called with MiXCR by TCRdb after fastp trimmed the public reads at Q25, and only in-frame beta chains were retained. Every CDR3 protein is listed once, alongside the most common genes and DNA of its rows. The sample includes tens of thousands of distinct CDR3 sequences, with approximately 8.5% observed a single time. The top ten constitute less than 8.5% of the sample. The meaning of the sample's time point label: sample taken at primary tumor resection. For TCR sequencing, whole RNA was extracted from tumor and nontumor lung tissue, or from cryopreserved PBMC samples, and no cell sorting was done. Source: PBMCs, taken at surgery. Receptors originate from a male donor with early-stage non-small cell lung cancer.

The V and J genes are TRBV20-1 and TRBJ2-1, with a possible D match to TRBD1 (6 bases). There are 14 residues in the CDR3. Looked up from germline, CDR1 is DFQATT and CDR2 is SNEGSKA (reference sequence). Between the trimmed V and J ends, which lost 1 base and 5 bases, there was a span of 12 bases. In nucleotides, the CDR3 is TGCAGTGCTAGAGTGGGGACAAACAACAATGAGCAGTTCTTC. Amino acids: CSARVGTNNNEQFF.

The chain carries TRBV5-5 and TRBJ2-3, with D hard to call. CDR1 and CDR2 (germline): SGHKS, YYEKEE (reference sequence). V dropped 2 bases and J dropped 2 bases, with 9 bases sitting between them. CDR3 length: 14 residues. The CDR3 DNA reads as TGTGCCAGCAGCTTATGGGGATCCACAGATACGCAGTATTTT. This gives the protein CASSLWGSTDTQYF.

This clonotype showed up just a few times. CDR3 DNA: TGCGCCAGCAGCTTTCAGGGCGCGGGAGATACGCAGTATTTT. This encodes CASSFQGAGDTQYF. V and J are TRBV5-1 and TRBJ2-3, with D perhaps TRBD1 or TRBD2 (5 bases each). The CDR3 has 14 amino acids. The V gene lost 2 bases and the J gene lost 5 bases, with 12 bases spanning the gap. Per the germline V gene, CDR1 is SGHRS and CDR2 is YFSETQ.

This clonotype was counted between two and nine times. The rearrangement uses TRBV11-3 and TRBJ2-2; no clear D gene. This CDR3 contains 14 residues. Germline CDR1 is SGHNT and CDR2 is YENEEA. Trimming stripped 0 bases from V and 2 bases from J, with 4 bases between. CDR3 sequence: CASSLEFNTGELFF. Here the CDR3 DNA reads TGTGCCAGCAGCTTAGAATTTAACACCGGGGAGCTGTTTTTT.

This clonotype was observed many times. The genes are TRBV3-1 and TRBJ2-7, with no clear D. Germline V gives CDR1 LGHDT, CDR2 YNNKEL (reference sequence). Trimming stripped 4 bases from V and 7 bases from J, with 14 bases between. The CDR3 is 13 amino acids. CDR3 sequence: CASSPRHPWEQYF. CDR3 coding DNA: TGTGCCAGCAGCCCCCGACACCCCTGGGAGCAGTACTTC.

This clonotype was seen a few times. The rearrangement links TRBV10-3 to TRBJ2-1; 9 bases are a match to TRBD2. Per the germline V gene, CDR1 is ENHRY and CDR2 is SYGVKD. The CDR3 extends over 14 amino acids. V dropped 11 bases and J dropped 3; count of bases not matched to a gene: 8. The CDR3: CASTLAGSYNEQFF. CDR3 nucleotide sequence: TGTGCCTCCACCCTAGCGGGGAGCTACAATGAGCAGTTCTTC.

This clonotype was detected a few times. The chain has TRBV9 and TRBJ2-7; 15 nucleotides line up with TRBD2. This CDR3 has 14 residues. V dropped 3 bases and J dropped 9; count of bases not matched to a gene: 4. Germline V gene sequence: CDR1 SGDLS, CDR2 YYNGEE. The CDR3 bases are TGTGCCAGCAGCGCGGGACTAGCGGGGGGAGTGCAGTACTTC. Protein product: CASSAGLAGGVQYF. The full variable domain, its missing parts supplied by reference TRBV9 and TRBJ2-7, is DSGVTQTPKHLITATGQRVTLRCSPRSGDLSVYWYQQSLDQGLQFLIQYYNGEERAKGNILERFSAQQFPDLHSELNLSSLELGDSALYFCASSAGLAGGVQYFGPGTRLTVT.

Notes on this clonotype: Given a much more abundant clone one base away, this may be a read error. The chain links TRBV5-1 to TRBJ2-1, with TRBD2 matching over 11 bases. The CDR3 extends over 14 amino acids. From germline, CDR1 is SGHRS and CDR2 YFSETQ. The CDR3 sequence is CTSSFLAGGSEQFF. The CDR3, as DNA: TGCACCAGCAGCTTCCTAGCGGGAGGCAGTGAGCAGTTCTTC.

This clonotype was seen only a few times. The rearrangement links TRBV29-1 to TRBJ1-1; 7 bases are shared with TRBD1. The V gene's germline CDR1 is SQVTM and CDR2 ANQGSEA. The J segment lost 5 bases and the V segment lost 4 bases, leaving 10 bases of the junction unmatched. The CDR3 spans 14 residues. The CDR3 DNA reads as TGCAGCGTTGCGAATCGACAGGGCTGGACTGAAGCTTTCTTT. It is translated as CSVANRQGWTEAFF. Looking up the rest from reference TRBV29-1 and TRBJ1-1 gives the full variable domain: SAVISQKPSRDICQRGTSLTIQCQVDSQVTMMFWYRQQPGQSLTLIATANQGSEATYESGFVIDKFPISRPNLTFSTLTVSNMSPEDSSIYLCSVANRQGWTEAFFGQGTRLTVV.

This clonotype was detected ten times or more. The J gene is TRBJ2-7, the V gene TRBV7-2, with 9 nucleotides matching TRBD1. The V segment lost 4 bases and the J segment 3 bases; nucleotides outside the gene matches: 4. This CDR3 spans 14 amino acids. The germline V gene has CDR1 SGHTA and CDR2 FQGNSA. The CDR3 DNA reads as TGTGCCAGCAGCTCACGACAGGGGGACTACGAGCAGTACTTC. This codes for CASSSRQGDYEQYF.

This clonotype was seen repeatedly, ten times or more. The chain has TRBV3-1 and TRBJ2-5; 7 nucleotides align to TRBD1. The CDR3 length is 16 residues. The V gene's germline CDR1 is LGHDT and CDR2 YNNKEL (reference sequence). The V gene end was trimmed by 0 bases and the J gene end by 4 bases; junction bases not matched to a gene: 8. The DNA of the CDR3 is TGTGCCAGCAGCCAAGATAGGTGGGGACAGACAGAGACCCAGTACTTC. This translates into CASSQDRWGQTETQYF.

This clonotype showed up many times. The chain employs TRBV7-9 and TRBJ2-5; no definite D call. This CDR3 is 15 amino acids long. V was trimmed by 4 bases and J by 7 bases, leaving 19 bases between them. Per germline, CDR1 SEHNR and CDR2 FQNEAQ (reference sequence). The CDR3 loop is CASSSAMDQSATQYF. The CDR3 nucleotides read TGTGCCAGCAGCTCTGCCATGGACCAATCGGCGACCCAGTACTTC.

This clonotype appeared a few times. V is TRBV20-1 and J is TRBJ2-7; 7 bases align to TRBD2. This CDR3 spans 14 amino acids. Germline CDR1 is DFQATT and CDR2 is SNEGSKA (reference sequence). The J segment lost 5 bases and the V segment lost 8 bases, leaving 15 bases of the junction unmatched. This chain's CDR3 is CSSTPSGSGNEQYF. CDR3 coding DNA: TGCAGTTCGACACCTAGCGGCTCGGGAAACGAGCAGTACTTC.

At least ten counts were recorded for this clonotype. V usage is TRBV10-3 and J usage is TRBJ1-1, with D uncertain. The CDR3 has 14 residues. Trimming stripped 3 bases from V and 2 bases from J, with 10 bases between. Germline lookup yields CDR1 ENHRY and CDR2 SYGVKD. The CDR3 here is CAISEEVINTEAFF. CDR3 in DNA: TGTGCCATCAGTGAAGAGGTGATCAACACTGAAGCTTTCTTT.

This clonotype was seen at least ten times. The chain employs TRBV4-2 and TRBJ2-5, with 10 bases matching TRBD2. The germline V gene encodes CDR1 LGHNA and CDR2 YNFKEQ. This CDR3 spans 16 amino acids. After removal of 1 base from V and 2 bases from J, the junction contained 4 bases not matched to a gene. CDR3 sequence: CASSQVAAGGQETQYF. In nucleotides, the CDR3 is TGTGCCAGCAGCCAAGTCGCAGCGGGGGGGCAAGAGACCCAGTACTTC.

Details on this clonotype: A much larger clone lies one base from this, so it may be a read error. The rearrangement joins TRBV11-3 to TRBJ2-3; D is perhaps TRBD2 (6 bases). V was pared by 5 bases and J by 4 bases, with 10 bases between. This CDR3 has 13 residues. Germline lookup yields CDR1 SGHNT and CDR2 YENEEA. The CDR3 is CASSTGSADTQYF. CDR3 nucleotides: TGTGCCAGCAGCACCGGGAGCGCAGATACGCAGTATTTT.

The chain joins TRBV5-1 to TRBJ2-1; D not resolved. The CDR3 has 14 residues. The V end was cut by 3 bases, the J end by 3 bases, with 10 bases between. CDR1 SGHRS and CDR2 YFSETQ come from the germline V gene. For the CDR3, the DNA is TGCGCCAGCAGCTACCTCGGAAACTACAATGAGCAGTTCTTC. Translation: CASSYLGNYNEQFF.

The DNA for the CDR3 is TGCAGTGGGGGGGCAGGGCAGGACTATGGCTACACCTTC. This codes for CSGGAGQDYGYTF. The chain employs TRBV20-1 and TRBJ1-2; the D gene is possibly TRBD1 (6 bases). With 7 bases removed from V and 3 bases from J, the gap between germline ends came to 15 bases. The CDR3 is 13 amino acids. From germline, CDR1 is DFQATT and CDR2 SNEGSKA (reference sequence).

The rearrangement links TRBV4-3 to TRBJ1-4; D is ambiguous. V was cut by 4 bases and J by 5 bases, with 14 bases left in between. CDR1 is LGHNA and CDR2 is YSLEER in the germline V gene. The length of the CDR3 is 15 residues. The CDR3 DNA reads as TGCGCCAGCAGCCGGATGCCAGAACTAAATGAAAAACTGTTTTTT. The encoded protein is CASSRMPELNEKLFF.

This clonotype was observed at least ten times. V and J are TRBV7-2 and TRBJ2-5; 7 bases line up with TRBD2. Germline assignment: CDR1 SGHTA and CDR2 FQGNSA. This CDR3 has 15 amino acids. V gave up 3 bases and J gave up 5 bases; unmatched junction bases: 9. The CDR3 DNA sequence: TGTGCCAGCAGCTTCCCTACGGGGGGAGGGGAGACCCAGTACTTC. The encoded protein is CASSFPTGGGETQYF.

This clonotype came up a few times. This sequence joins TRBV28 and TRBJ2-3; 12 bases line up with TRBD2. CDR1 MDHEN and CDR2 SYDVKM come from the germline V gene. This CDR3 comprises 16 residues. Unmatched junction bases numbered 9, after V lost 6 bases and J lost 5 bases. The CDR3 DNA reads TGTGCCAGCAGCCTTATCCTAGCGGGAGGGGAAGATACGCAGTATTTT. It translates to CASSLILAGGEDTQYF.

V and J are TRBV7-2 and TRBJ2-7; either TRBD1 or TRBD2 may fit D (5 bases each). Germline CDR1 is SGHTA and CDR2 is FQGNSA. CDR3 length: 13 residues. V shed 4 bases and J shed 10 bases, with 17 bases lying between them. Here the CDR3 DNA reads TGTGCCAGCAGCTGGGGCCTCCTTTGGGACCAGTACTTC. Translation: CASSWGLLWDQYF.

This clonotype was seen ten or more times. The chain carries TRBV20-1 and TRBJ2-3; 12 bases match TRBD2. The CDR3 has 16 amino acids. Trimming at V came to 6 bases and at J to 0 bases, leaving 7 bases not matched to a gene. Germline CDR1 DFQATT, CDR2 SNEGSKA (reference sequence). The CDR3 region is CSAPGLAGGSTDTQYF. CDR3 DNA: TGCAGTGCCCCTGGGCTAGCGGGAGGGAGCACAGATACGCAGTATTTT.

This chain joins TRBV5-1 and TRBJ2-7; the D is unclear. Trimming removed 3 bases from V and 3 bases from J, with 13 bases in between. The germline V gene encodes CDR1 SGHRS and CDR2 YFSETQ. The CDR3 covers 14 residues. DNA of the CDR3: TGCGCCAGCAGCTGGTCCGGCGCAGACTACGAGCAGTACTTC. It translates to CASSWSGADYEQYF. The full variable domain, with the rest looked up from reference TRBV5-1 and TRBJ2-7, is KAGVTQTPRYLIKTRGQQVTLSCSPISGHRSVSWYQQTPGQGLQFLFEYFSETQRNKGNFPGRFSGRQFSNSRSEMNVSTLELGDSALYLCASSWSGADYEQYFGPGTRLTVT.

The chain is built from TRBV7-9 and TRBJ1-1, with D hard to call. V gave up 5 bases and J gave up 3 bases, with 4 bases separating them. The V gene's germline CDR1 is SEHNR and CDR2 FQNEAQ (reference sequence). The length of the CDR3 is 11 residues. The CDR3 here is CASSLDTEAFF. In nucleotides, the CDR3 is TGTGCCAGCAGCCTCGACACTGAAGCTTTCTTT.

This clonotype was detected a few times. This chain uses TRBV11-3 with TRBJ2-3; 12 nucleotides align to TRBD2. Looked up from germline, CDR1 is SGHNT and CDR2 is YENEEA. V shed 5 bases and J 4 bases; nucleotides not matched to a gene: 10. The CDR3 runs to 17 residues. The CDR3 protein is CASSPSVGLAGSDTQYF. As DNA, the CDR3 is TGTGCCAGCAGCCCATCAGTGGGACTAGCGGGTTCAGATACGCAGTATTTT.

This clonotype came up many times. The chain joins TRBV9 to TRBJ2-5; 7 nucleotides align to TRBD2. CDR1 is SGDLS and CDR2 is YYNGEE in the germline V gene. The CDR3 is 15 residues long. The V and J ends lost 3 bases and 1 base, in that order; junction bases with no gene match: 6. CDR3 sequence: CASSATSTAQETQYF. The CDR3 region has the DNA TGTGCCAGCAGCGCGACTAGCACTGCCCAAGAGACCCAGTACTTC.

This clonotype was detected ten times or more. The CDR3 bases are TGTGCCAGCAGCCTTACCAAAAGCTCCTACAATGAGCAGTTCTTC. Protein: CASSLTKSSYNEQFF. The chain recombines TRBV27 with TRBJ2-1; unclear D gene. V lost 6 bases to trimming and J lost 0 bases, with 12 bases between them. The CDR3 is 15 amino acids. Germline V gene lookup returns CDR1 MNHEY and CDR2 SMNVEV (reference sequence).